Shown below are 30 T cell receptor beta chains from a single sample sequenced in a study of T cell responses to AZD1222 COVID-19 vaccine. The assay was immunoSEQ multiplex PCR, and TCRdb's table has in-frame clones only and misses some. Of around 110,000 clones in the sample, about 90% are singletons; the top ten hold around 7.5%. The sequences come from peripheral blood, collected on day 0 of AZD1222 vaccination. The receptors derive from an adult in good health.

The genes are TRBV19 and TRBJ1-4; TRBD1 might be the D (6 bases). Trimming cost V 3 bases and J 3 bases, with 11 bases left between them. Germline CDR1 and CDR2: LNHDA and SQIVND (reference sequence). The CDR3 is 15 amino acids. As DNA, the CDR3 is TGTGCCAGTAGTATGAAGGGGGAAGCTAATGAAAAACTGTTTTTT. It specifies CASSMKGEANEKLFF.

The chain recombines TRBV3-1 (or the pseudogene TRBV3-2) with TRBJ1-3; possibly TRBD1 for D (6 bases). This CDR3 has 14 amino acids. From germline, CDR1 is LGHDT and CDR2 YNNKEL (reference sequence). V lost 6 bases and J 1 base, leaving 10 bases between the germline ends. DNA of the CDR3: TGTGCCAGCAGGGACCAGGGGTCTGGAAACACCATATATTTT. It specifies CASRDQGSGNTIYF.

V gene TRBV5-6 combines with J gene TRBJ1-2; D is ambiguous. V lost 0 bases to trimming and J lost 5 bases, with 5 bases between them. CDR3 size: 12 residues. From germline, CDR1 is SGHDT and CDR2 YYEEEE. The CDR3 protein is CASSLAEYGYTF. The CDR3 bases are TGTGCCAGCAGCTTGGCGGAGTATGGCTACACCTTC.

The CDR3 nucleotides are TGTGCCAGCAGCTCGCCCGGGCTAGCGGGAGGGGTGGGGGAGCAGTACTTC. The encoded protein is CASSSPGLAGGVGEQYF. The gene calls are TRBV5-4 and TRBJ2-7, with 12 bases lining up with TRBD2. This CDR3 contains 17 residues. J lost 7 bases, V lost 3 bases, and 14 bases had no gene match. Per germline, CDR1 SGHNT and CDR2 YYREEE (reference sequence).

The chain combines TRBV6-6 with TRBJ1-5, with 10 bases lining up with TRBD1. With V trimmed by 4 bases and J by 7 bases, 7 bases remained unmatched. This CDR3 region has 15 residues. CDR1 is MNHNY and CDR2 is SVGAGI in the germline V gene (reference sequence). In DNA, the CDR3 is TGTGCCAGCAGTTCTCCGGGACAGGGGAAACAGCCCCAGCATTTT. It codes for CASSSPGQGKQPQHF.

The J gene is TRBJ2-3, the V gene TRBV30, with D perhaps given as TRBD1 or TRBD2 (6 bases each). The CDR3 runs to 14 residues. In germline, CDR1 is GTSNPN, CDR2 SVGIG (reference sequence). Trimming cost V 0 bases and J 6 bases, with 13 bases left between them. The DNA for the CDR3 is TGTGCCTGGAGTGTTGGGGGGCTAGGTGATACGCAGTATTTT. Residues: CAWSVGGLGDTQYF.

CDR3 in amino acids: CASSLFQDQPQHF. The CDR3 bases are TGTGCCAGCAGTTTATTTCAAGATCAGCCCCAGCATTTT. The chain is built from TRBV28 and TRBJ1-5; no clear D gene. From germline, CDR1 is MDHEN and CDR2 SYDVKM. CDR3 length: 13 amino acids. The V end was cut by 1 base, the J end by 5 bases, with 6 bases between.

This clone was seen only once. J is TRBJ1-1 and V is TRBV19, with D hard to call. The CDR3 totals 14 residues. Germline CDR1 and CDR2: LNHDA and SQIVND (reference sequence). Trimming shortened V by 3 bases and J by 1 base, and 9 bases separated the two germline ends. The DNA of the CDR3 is TGTGCCAGTAGTATCTGGACGGGGAACACTGAAGCTTTCTTT. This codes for CASSIWTGNTEAFF. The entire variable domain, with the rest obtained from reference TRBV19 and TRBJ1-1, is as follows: DGGITQSPKYLFRKEGQNVTLSCEQNLNHDAMYWYRQDPGQGLRLIYYSQIVNDFQKGDIAEGYSVSREKKESFPLTVTSAQKNPTAFYLCASSIWTGNTEAFFGQGTRLTVV.

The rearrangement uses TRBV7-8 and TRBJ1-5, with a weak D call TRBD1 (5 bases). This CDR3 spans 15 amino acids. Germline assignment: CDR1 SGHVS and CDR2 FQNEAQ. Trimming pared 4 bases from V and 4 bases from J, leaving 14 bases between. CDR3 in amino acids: CASSSQGVWNQPQHF. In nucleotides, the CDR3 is TGTGCCAGCAGCTCTCAGGGAGTCTGGAATCAGCCCCAGCATTTT.

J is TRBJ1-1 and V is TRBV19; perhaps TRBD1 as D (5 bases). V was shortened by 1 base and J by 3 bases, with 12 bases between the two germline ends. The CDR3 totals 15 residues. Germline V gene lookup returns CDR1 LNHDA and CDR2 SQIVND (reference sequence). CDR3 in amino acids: CASSIAPGWDTEAFF. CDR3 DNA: TGTGCCAGTAGTATAGCCCCAGGGTGGGACACTGAAGCTTTCTTT.

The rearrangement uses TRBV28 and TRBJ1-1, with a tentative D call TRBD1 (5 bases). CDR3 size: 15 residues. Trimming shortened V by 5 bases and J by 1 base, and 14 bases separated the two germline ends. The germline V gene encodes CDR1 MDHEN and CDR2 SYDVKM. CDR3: CASSRKPTGNTEAFF. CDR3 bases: TGTGCCAGCAGTCGAAAGCCAACAGGGAACACTGAAGCTTTCTTT.

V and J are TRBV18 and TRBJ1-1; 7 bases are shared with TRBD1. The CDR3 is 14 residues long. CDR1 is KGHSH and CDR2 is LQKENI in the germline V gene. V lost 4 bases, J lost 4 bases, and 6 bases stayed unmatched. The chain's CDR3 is CASSQTGKGTEAFF. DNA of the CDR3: TGTGCCAGCTCACAGACAGGGAAGGGCACTGAAGCTTTCTTT.

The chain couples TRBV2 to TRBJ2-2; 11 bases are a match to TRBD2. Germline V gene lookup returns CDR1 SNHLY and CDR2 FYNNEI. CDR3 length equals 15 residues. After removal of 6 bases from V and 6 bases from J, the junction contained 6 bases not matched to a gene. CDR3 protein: CASSKTSGSAGELFF. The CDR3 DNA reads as TGTGCCAGCAGCAAAACTAGCGGGAGTGCCGGGGAGCTGTTTTTT.

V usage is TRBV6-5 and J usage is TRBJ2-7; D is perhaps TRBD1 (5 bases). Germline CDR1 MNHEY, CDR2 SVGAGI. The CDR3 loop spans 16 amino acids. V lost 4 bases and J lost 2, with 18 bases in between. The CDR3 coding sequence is TGTGCCAGCAGTTCAGGGTCGTATCAAGGAGCCTACGAGCAGTACTTC. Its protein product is CASSSGSYQGAYEQYF.

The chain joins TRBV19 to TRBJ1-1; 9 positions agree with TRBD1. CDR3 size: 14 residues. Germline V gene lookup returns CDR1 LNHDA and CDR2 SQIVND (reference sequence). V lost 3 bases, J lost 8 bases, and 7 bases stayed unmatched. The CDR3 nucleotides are TGTGCCAGTAGTATCGGAGTTGGACAGGGGGAAGCTTTCTTT. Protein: CASSIGVGQGEAFF.

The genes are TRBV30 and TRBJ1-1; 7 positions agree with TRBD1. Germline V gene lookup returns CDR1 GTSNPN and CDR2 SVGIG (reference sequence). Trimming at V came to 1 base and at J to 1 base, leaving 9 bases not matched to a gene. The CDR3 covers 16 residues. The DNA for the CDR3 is TGTGCCTGGAGTGACAGGGACAGCCTTCGGAACACTGAAGCTTTCTTT. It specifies CAWSDRDSLRNTEAFF.

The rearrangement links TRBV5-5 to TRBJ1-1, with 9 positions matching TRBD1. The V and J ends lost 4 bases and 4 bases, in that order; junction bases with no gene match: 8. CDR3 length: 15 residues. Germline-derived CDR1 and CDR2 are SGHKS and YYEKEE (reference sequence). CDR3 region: CASSPPGTGSTEAFF. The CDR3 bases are TGTGCCAGCAGCCCCCCTGGGACAGGGAGCACTGAAGCTTTCTTT.

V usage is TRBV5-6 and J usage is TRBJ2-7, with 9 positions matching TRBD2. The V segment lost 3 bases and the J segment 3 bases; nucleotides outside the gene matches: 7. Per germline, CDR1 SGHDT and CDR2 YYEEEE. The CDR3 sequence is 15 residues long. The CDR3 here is CASSSETSGGYEQYF. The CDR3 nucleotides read TGTGCCAGCAGCTCGGAGACTAGCGGAGGCTACGAGCAGTACTTC.

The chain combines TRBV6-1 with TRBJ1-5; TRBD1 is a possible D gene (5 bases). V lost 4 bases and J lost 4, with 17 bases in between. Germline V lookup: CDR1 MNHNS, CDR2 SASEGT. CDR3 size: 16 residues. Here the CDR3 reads CASSVLSGGGNQPQHF. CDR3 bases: TGTGCCAGCAGTGTACTGAGCGGGGGTGGGAATCAGCCCCAGCATTTT.

CDR3 in DNA: TGTGCCAGCAGTCTGCCGGGGGGGACCGGGGAGCTGTTTTTT. It encodes CASSLPGGTGELFF. The chain recombines TRBV28 with TRBJ2-2; 8 bases line up with TRBD2. Trimming at V came to 5 bases and at J to 5 bases, leaving 4 bases not matched to a gene. The CDR3 has 14 amino acids. Germline lookup yields CDR1 MDHEN and CDR2 SYDVKM.

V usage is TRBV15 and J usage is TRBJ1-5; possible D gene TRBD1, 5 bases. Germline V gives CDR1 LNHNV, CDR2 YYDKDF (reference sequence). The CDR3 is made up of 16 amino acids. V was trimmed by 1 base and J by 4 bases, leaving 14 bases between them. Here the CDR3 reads CATSRGLEGLNQPQHF. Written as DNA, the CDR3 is TGTGCCACCAGCAGAGGCCTGGAGGGGTTAAATCAGCCCCAGCATTTT.

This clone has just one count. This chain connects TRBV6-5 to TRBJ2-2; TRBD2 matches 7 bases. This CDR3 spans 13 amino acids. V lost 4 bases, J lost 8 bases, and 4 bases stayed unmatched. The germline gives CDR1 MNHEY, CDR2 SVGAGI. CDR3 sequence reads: CASSSTSPGELFF. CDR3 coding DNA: TGTGCCAGCAGTTCGACTAGCCCGGGGGAGCTGTTTTTT.

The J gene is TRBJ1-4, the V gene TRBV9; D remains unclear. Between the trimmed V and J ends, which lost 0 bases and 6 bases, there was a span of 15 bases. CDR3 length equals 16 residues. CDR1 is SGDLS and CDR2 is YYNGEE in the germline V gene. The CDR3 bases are TGTGCCAGCAGCGTAGGGTGGGCGCGAGGCGATGAAAAACTGTTTTTT. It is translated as CASSVGWARGDEKLFF.

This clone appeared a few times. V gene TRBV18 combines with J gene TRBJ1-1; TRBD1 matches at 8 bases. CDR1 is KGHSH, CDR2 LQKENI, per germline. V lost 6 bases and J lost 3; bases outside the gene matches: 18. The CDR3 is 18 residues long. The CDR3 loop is CASSLSGGQGGRDTEAFF. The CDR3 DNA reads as TGTGCCAGCTCCCTCTCCGGTGGACAGGGAGGGAGGGACACTGAAGCTTTCTTT.

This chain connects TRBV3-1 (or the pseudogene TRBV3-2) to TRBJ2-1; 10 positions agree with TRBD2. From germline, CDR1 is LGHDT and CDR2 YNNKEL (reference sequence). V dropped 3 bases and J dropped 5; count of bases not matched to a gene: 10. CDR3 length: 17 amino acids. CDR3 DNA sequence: TGTGCCAGCAGCCAGCAACCTGTTCTAGCGGGGGACAATGAGCAGTTCTTC. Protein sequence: CASSQQPVLAGDNEQFF.

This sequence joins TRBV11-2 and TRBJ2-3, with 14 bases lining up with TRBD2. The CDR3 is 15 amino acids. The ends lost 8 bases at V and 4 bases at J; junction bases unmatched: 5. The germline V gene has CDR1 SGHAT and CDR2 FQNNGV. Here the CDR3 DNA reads TGTGCCAGCGCCTGGGGACTAGCGGGAGCAGATACGCAGTATTTT. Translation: CASAWGLAGADTQYF. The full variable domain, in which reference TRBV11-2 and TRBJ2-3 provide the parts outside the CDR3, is EAGVAQSPRYKIIEKRQSVAFWCNPISGHATLYWYQQILGQGPKLLIQFQNNGVVDDSQLPKDRFSAERLKGVDSTLKIQPAKLEDSAVYLCASAWGLAGADTQYFGPGTRLTVL.

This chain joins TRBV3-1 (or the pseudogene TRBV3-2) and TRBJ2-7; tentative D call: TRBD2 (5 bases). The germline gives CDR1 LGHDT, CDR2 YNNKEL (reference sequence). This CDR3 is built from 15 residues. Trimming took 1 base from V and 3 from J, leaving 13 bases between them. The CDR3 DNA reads TGTGCCAGCAGCCAAGGACTCACACTAGACTACGAGCAGTACTTC. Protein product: CASSQGLTLDYEQYF.

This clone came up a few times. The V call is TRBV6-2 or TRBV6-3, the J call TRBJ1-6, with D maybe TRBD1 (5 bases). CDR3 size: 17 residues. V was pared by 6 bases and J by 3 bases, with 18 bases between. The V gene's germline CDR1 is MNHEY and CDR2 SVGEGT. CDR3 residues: CASSPGQGRVYNSPLHF. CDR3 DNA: TGTGCCAGCAGCCCTGGGCAGGGCAGGGTCTATAATTCACCCCTCCACTTT.

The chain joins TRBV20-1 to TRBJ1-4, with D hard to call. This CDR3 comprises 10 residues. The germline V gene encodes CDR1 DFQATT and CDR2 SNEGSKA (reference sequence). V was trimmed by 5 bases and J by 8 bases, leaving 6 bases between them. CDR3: CSAPSEKLFF. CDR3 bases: TGCAGTGCTCCCTCGGAAAAACTGTTTTTT.

The chain's CDR3 is CASSYGILGEQYF. The CDR3 coding sequence is TGTGCCAGCAGTTACGGGATTTTGGGAGAGCAGTACTTC. The chain joins TRBV6-5 to TRBJ2-7; no clear D gene. The CDR3 loop spans 13 amino acids. V was clipped by 2 bases and J by 7 bases, with 12 bases between them. The germline V gene encodes CDR1 MNHEY and CDR2 SVGAGI.